This T cell receptor beta chain was captured in a study of identical twins. V was shortened by 3 bases and J by 11 bases, with 10 bases between the two germline ends. The CDR3 totals 11 residues. Study outcomes and limitations: Fewer insertions were carried by abundant cord blood beta clonotypes, but none was seen in memory repertoires.

Remarks on this clonotype: Its antigen remains unknown.

MiXCR, run by TCRdb on the 5' RACE reads, gives a single entry per CDR3 protein. Of about 790,000 distinct CDR3 sequences in the sample, approximately 18% are singletons; the top ten hold under 15%. The same specimen was also included in a second study, on T cells expressing NK-cell markers. That investigation notes: The eight sequenced donors comprised seven who were HCMV-seropositive and one who was seronegative. Roughly 6 donors had dominant NKG2C+ clonotypes that comprised about 1.0-7.5% of their CD8+ T cells. Expanded clones of NKG2C+ T cells had an unclear HCMV specificity.

Sequenced input: PBMCs. The chain employs TRBV12-3 or TRBV12-4 and TRBJ1-1; unclear D gene. The receptor comes from a young woman in good health. CDR3 sequence reads: CASSFGHEAFF. The CDR3 nucleotides read TGTGCCAGCAGTTTCGGGCACGAGGCTTTCTTT.